This passage covers 22 T cell receptor beta chains from one sample sequenced in a study of technical replicates of blood from a handful of donors (dated by TCRdb to about 2017). Library creation used the immunoSEQ multiplex PCR assay. TCRdb provides this immuneACCESS table in a form limited to in-frame rearrangements. Some clones are lacking; in checked studies, under half of them reflect an unresolved V gene, and why the rest are absent is not known. The sample table records about 80,000 clones; 95% to 98% of these occur just once. The ten largest clones represent more than 0.15% of the sample. Sequencing was done on a sample of T cells isolated from PBMCs. Source of these receptors: a human donor in good health.

The rearrangement uses TRBV19 and TRBJ1-5; the D gene is possibly TRBD1 (5 bases). The CDR3 sequence is 16 residues long. CDR1 and CDR2 (germline): LNHDA, SQIVND (reference sequence). With 7 bases removed from V and 3 bases from J, the gap between germline ends came to 19 bases. In DNA, the CDR3 is TGTGCCAGTATCGGCCCCAGACAGAACCTCAATCAGCCCCAGCATTTT. Protein product: CASIGPRQNLNQPQHF.

The J gene is TRBJ2-7, the V gene TRBV6-5, with TRBD1 identical over 7 bases. Germline CDR1 is MNHEY and CDR2 is SVGAGI. The trim removed 6 bases at V and 2 bases at J, leaving 7 bases unmatched. The CDR3 sequence is 14 residues long. Here the CDR3 reads CASRRDRVPYEQYF. The CDR3 DNA follows: TGTGCCAGCAGACGCGACAGGGTCCCCTACGAGCAGTACTTC.

CDR3 loop: CASSRPGQDGELFF. In DNA form, the CDR3 reads TGTGCCAGCAGTCGACCGGGACAAGACGGGGAGCTGTTTTTT. This rearrangement joins TRBV28 to TRBJ2-2, with D possibly matching TRBD1 (6 bases). With 5 bases removed from V and 7 bases from J, the gap between germline ends came to 14 bases. Germline CDR1 MDHEN, CDR2 SYDVKM. This CDR3 is built from 14 residues.

The chain uses TRBV6-5 and TRBJ2-7, with TRBD1 matching over 7 bases. Germline V gene sequence: CDR1 MNHEY, CDR2 SVGAGI. The CDR3 is 13 amino acids. J gave up 2 bases and V 6 bases, and 4 bases lay outside the gene matches. The CDR3: CASSHRGTYEQYF. CDR3 nucleotide sequence: TGTGCCAGCAGCCACAGGGGTACCTACGAGCAGTACTTC.

The chain has TRBV28 and TRBJ1-1; TRBD1 is a possible D gene (5 bases). V was shortened by 3 bases and J by 1 base, with 9 bases between the two germline ends. This CDR3 has 14 residues. Germline V gene data show CDR1 as MDHEN and CDR2 as SYDVKM. CDR3 nucleotides: TGTGCCAGCAGTTTGACCCAGGGGAACACTGAAGCTTTCTTT. Its protein is CASSLTQGNTEAFF.

The V and J genes are TRBV30 and TRBJ2-1, with D tentatively TRBD1 (5 bases). This CDR3 has 15 residues. Trimming took off 0 bases at V and 4 bases at J, with 13 bases between the two ends. Germline-derived CDR1 and CDR2 are GTSNPN and SVGIG (reference sequence). The CDR3 DNA reads TGTGCCTGGAGTGTACCCAGGGCGATTTACAATGAGCAGTTCTTC. Translating gives CAWSVPRAIYNEQFF.

This sequence joins TRBV4-1 and TRBJ2-3; weak D call: TRBD2 (5 bases). Germline-derived CDR1 and CDR2 are MGHRA and YSYEKL. This CDR3 has 17 residues. Trimming shortened V by 0 bases and J by 6 bases, and 19 bases separated the two germline ends. Written as DNA, the CDR3 is TGCGCCAGCAGCCAAGATTCTCGCGCCCGGGGTTTTGATACGCAGTATTTT. Its protein product is CASSQDSRARGFDTQYF.

V and J are TRBV15 and TRBJ1-5; D is perhaps TRBD1 (6 bases). Deletions cut 0 bases from V and 3 bases from J, with 9 bases between. CDR1 is LNHNV and CDR2 is YYDKDF in the germline V gene (reference sequence). The CDR3 is 15 residues long. CDR3 loop: CATSRERTANQPQHF. The CDR3 DNA follows: TGTGCCACCAGCAGAGAACGGACAGCCAATCAGCCCCAGCATTTT.

In nucleotides, the CDR3 is TGCGCCAGCAGCCAACGGGACTTGAGCACAGATACGCAGTATTTT. It specifies CASSQRDLSTDTQYF. This sequence joins TRBV4-1 and TRBJ2-3; D might be TRBD2 (6 bases). Trimming cost V 2 bases and J 0 bases, with 9 bases left between them. The CDR3 runs 15 residues. Germline V CDR1 and CDR2: MGHRA, YSYEKL.

CDR3 nucleotides: TGTGCCAGCAGTCAATGGTACAGGGACCACACCTTC. As protein: CASSQWYRDHTF. The chain has TRBV28 and TRBJ1-2; TRBD1 might be the D (6 bases). The germline V gene has CDR1 MDHEN and CDR2 SYDVKM. V gave up 5 bases and J gave up 12 bases, with 16 bases separating them. The CDR3 extends over 12 amino acids.

V gene TRBV29-1 combines with J gene TRBJ2-3; 7 nucleotides match TRBD2. The CDR3 runs 17 residues. Germline CDR1 is SQVTM and CDR2 is ANQGSEA. With V trimmed by 5 bases and J by 5 bases, 19 bases remained unmatched. As DNA, the CDR3 is TGCAGCGTTTGCCCGTCTTCTTCATGGGGGGGAGGAGATACGCAGTATTTT. It translates to CSVCPSSSWGGGDTQYF.

V gene TRBV28 combines with J gene TRBJ1-1; 8 bases fit TRBD1. V lost 6 bases to trimming and J lost 1 base; unmatched junction nucleotides: 4. CDR3 length: 14 amino acids. Germline CDR1 reads MDHEN; CDR2 reads SYDVKM. The DNA for the CDR3 is TGTGCCAGCAGCCCCGGACAGGGGAACACTGAAGCTTTCTTT. Translation gives CASSPGQGNTEAFF.

A single count supports this clone. This chain connects TRBV6-5 to TRBJ2-7; 7 positions agree with TRBD1. This CDR3 is built from 14 residues. Germline CDR1 is MNHEY and CDR2 is SVGAGI. Trimming at V came to 6 bases and at J to 2 bases, leaving 7 bases not matched to a gene. The CDR3 spells CASSRQGGAYEQYF. The CDR3 coding sequence is TGTGCCAGCAGCCGACAGGGCGGCGCCTACGAGCAGTACTTC.

V is TRBV28 and J is TRBJ2-2; TRBD2 matches at 9 bases. CDR1 and CDR2 from the germline V gene are MDHEN and SYDVKM. V shed 8 bases, J shed 4 bases, and the junction held 26 bases outside the gene matches. The CDR3 length is 21 residues. Here the CDR3 DNA reads TGTGCCAGCTCAGAATGGGGGGGACTAGCAACCCTATTTATAAGCACCGGGGAGCTGTTTTTT. Translating gives CASSEWGGLATLFISTGELFF.

The gene calls are TRBV7-6 and TRBJ2-1; TRBD1 agrees at 8 bases. The V segment lost 5 bases and the J segment 5 bases; nucleotides outside the gene matches: 17. The CDR3 length is 18 residues. Looked up from germline, CDR1 is SGHVS and CDR2 is FNYEAQ. The CDR3 sequence is CASSPQRRLDRVNNEQFF. In DNA, the CDR3 is TGTGCCAGCAGCCCACAACGTAGGTTGGACAGGGTTAACAATGAGCAGTTCTTC.

The chain employs TRBV29-1 and TRBJ2-3; D is unresolved. The CDR3 length is 11 residues. Trimming stripped 4 bases from V and 2 bases from J, with 4 bases between. Germline assignment: CDR1 SQVTM and CDR2 ANQGSEA. This chain's CDR3 is CSVAYTDTQYF. For the CDR3, the DNA is TGCAGCGTTGCCTACACAGATACGCAGTATTTT.

This clone was seen only a few times. The rearrangement joins TRBV28 to TRBJ2-1, with TRBD2 matching over 9 bases. Trimming at V came to 6 bases and at J to 4 bases, leaving 10 bases not matched to a gene. Germline assignment: CDR1 MDHEN and CDR2 SYDVKM. The CDR3 runs 16 residues. CDR3 bases: TGTGCCAGCAGGCCCCGGGGCGGGAGGGATTACAATGAGCAGTTCTTC. Translated, it gives CASRPRGGRDYNEQFF.

A single count supports this clone. V usage is TRBV2 and J usage is TRBJ1-1, with D possibly matching TRBD1 (6 bases). Trimming removed 3 bases from V and 4 bases from J, with 12 bases in between. The CDR3 consists of 14 residues. Germline CDR1 and CDR2: SNHLY and FYNNEI. CDR3 sequence: CASSDTGMRTEAFF. The CDR3 DNA is TGTGCCAGCAGTGACACAGGGATGCGCACTGAAGCTTTCTTT.

The chain couples TRBV5-1 to TRBJ2-2; D gene unclear. V was trimmed by 3 bases and J by 2 bases, leaving 5 bases between them. The CDR3 runs to 13 residues. Germline CDR1 reads SGHRS; CDR2 reads YFSETQ. The DNA of the CDR3 is TGCGCCAGCAGCTACACAAACACCGGGGAGCTGTTTTTT. It yields the protein CASSYTNTGELFF.

V is TRBV10-2 and J is TRBJ2-1, with 9 bases lining up with TRBD2. With V trimmed by 7 bases and J by 6 bases, 13 bases remained unmatched. The CDR3 runs to 16 residues. CDR1 is WSHSY, CDR2 SAAADI, per germline. Here the CDR3 DNA reads TGCGCCAGCATAAACGGAACGGGACTAGCAATCAATGAGCAGTTCTTC. Translated: CASINGTGLAINEQFF.

This chain uses TRBV5-5 with TRBJ2-7; possible D gene TRBD1, 6 bases. The CDR3 consists of 14 residues. Germline V lookup: CDR1 SGHKS, CDR2 YYEKEE (reference sequence). The V end lost 4 bases, the J end lost 2 bases, and 13 bases lay between the germline ends. The CDR3 loop reads CASSPRTEPYEQYF. The CDR3 DNA follows: TGTGCCAGCAGCCCCCGGACAGAACCCTACGAGCAGTACTTC. The variable domain in full, completed from reference TRBV5-5 and TRBJ2-7, reads DAGVTQSPTHLIKTRGQQVTLRCSPISGHKSVSWYQQVLGQGPQFIFQYYEKEERGRGNFPDRFSARQFPNYSSELNVNALLLGDSALYLCASSPRTEPYEQYFGPGTRLTVT.

J is TRBJ2-1 and V is TRBV5-1; 9 bases line up with TRBD2. There are 15 residues in the CDR3. The germline V gene has CDR1 SGHRS and CDR2 YFSETQ. V shed 5 bases and J 2 bases; nucleotides not matched to a gene: 5. The CDR3 spells CASRSGGGAYNEQFF. The CDR3 nucleotides read TGCGCCAGCAGGTCGGGCGGGGGGGCCTACAATGAGCAGTTCTTC.